Following are 31 T cell receptor beta chains from one sample sequenced in a study of post-analysis software for immune sequencing data. Antigens of these TCRs are unknown. The study's findings and limits: Patients showed TRBV5-6, TRBV5-1 and TRBV20-1 among 4 or 5 TRBV segments more frequent than in controls.

Incorporated into the TCR beta cDNA libraries were unique molecular identifiers, which served to reduce PCR and sequencing biases. TCRdb independently ran MiXCR on the PCR reads; one entry per CDR3 protein. The table shows almost 700,000 distinct CDR3 sequences, with 55% to 70% occurring only once. Sequencing input: blood. These receptor sequences come from a girl aged 2 to 10 with multiple sclerosis.

This clonotype turned up a few times. The chain combines TRBV27 with TRBJ2-1; the D gene is possibly TRBD1 (5 bases). Germline lookup yields CDR1 MNHEY and CDR2 SMNVEV (reference sequence). The CDR3 is 13 residues long. Trimming stripped 4 bases from V and 5 bases from J, with 9 bases between. In DNA form, the CDR3 reads TGTGCCAGCAGTTACGACAGAGACAATGAGCAGTTCTTC. Amino acid sequence: CASSYDRDNEQFF.

The chain joins TRBV5-6 to TRBJ2-1; D unclear. V was clipped by 1 base and J by 9 bases, with 11 bases between them. Germline V lookup: CDR1 SGHDT, CDR2 YYEEEE. This CDR3 is built from 13 residues. The CDR3 here is CASSLWATGEQFF. In nucleotides, the CDR3 is TGTGCCAGCAGCTTGTGGGCGACCGGTGAGCAGTTCTTC. The variable domain in full, completed from reference TRBV5-6 and TRBJ2-1, reads DAGVTQSPTHLIKTRGQQVTLRCSPKSGHDTVSWYQQALGQGPQFIFQYYEEEERQRGNFPDRFSGHQFPNYSSELNVNALLLGDSALYLCASSLWATGEQFFGPGTRLTVL.

This clonotype was counted a few times. V is TRBV5-5 and J is TRBJ2-1; 7 nucleotides match TRBD1. V lost 2 bases to trimming and J lost 8 bases; unmatched junction nucleotides: 10. The CDR3 totals 15 residues. Germline loops: CDR1 SGHKS, CDR2 YYEKEE (reference sequence). The CDR3 loop reads CASSFGTDILDEQFF. For the CDR3, the DNA is TGTGCCAGCAGCTTCGGGACAGATATTCTGGATGAGCAGTTCTTC.

The chain recombines TRBV12-3 or TRBV12-4 with TRBJ2-7; D perhaps matches TRBD1 (6 bases). This CDR3 contains 14 residues. Trimming shortened V by 2 bases and J by 4 bases, and 12 bases separated the two germline ends. CDR3 nucleotide sequence: TGTGCCAGCAGTTTATTGGGACATAGGTACGAGCAGTACTTC. Its protein is CASSLLGHRYEQYF.

The chain links TRBV6-2 or TRBV6-3 to TRBJ2-7; TRBD1 or TRBD2 may be the D gene (5 bases each). This CDR3 comprises 14 residues. Germline CDR1 MNHEY, CDR2 SVGEGT. V was clipped by 2 bases and J by 7 bases, with 15 bases between them. CDR3 coding DNA: TGTGCCAGCAGTTACGGTGGGACCCTCGGGGAGCAGTACTTC. It is translated as CASSYGGTLGEQYF.

V usage is TRBV7-8 and J usage is TRBJ2-7; either TRBD1 or TRBD2 may fit D (5 bases each). CDR1 is SGHVS, CDR2 FQNEAQ, per germline. The V end lost 3 bases, the J end lost 2 bases, and 11 bases lay between the germline ends. The CDR3 sequence is 14 residues long. The CDR3: CASSFGTSPYEQYF. DNA for the CDR3: TGTGCCAGCAGCTTCGGGACCTCCCCCTACGAGCAGTACTTC.

This chain joins TRBV14 and TRBJ2-3; TRBD2 agrees at 7 bases. The germline CDR1 and CDR2 sequences are SGHDN and FVKESK. This CDR3 is 15 amino acids long. V gave up 4 bases and J gave up 4 bases; unmatched junction bases: 8. The CDR3 sequence is CASSLGGSSSDTQYF. CDR3 sequence (DNA): TGTGCCAGCAGCCTGGGAGGGAGCTCCTCAGATACGCAGTATTTT.

The genes are TRBV15 and TRBJ1-2; D gene uncertain. Germline V CDR1 and CDR2: LNHNV, YYDKDF (reference sequence). The CDR3 is made up of 17 amino acids. V lost 6 bases and J 3 bases, leaving 23 bases between the germline ends. CDR3 sequence reads: CATSSPTSGGADYGYTF. DNA for the CDR3: TGTGCCACCAGTTCCCCCACCTCGGGAGGAGCTGACTATGGCTACACCTTC.

CDR3 loop: CASSQDYRNEQFF. CDR3 nucleotides: TGCGCCAGCAGCCAGGACTATCGTAATGAGCAGTTCTTC. This chain joins TRBV5-1 and TRBJ2-1; TRBD2 might be the D (6 bases). The CDR3 runs to 13 residues. CDR1 SGHRS and CDR2 YFSETQ come from the germline V gene. The V and J ends lost 4 bases and 7 bases respectively, with 12 bases between them. The entire variable domain, with the rest obtained from reference TRBV5-1 and TRBJ2-1, is as follows: KAGVTQTPRYLIKTRGQQVTLSCSPISGHRSVSWYQQTPGQGLQFLFEYFSETQRNKGNFPGRFSGRQFSNSRSEMNVSTLELGDSALYLCASSQDYRNEQFFGPGTRLTVL.

The V and J genes are TRBV4-1 and TRBJ2-1; 9 nucleotides match TRBD2. The CDR3 spans 15 residues. Germline assignment: CDR1 MGHRA and CDR2 YSYEKL. J was trimmed by 3 bases and V by 1 base; bases with no gene match: 1. DNA of the CDR3: TGCGCCAGCAGCCAAGTGACTAGCGGCTACAATGAGCAGTTCTTC. Residues: CASSQVTSGYNEQFF.

This rearrangement joins TRBV7-9 to TRBJ2-7, with 7 nucleotides matching TRBD2. CDR3 length: 12 amino acids. Losses at the gene ends were 6 bases for V and 3 bases for J; bases not matched to a gene: 2. Germline lookup yields CDR1 SEHNR and CDR2 FQNEAQ (reference sequence). The CDR3 spells CASSRGVYEQYF. CDR3 bases: TGTGCCAGCAGTCGGGGGGTCTACGAGCAGTACTTC.

This clonotype was counted a few times. The chain has TRBV20-1 and TRBJ2-2, with 12 bases lining up with TRBD2. Trimming cost V 2 bases and J 6 bases; bases outside gene matches: 10. Germline CDR1 and CDR2: DFQATT and SNEGSKA (reference sequence). CDR3 length equals 17 residues. The chain's CDR3 is CSARPFTSGGYAGELFF. In DNA, the CDR3 is TGCAGTGCTAGACCCTTTACTAGCGGGGGGTACGCCGGGGAGCTGTTTTTT.

This rearrangement joins TRBV14 to TRBJ1-1; TRBD1 might be the D (6 bases). This CDR3 has 14 amino acids. The germline V gene has CDR1 SGHDN and CDR2 FVKESK. Trimming stripped 0 bases from V and 4 bases from J, with 9 bases between. The CDR3 DNA reads as TGTGCCAGCAGCCAAGAGCAGGGGACCACTGAAGCTTTCTTT. Translating it yields CASSQEQGTTEAFF.

The chain recombines TRBV9 with TRBJ1-1; D remains unclear. CDR1 and CDR2 from the germline V gene are SGDLS and YYNGEE. V dropped 2 bases and J dropped 1 base, with 9 bases sitting between them. The CDR3 has 14 amino acids. In DNA form, the CDR3 reads TGTGCCAGCAGCGTCGGACTCACGAACACTGAAGCTTTCTTT. It codes for CASSVGLTNTEAFF.

The chain couples TRBV29-1 to TRBJ2-1, with unresolved D. V lost 0 bases to trimming and J lost 12 bases, with 9 bases between them. CDR1 is SQVTM and CDR2 is ANQGSEA in the germline V gene. CDR3 length equals 11 residues. This chain's CDR3 is CSVEDPGTQFF. The CDR3 DNA follows: TGCAGCGTTGAAGATCCAGGTACGCAGTTCTTC.

The chain couples TRBV2 to TRBJ1-1; TRBD1 aligns across 12 bases. V shed 6 bases, J shed 4 bases, and the junction held 3 bases outside the gene matches. CDR3 length: 14 residues. The V gene's germline CDR1 is SNHLY and CDR2 FYNNEI. This CDR3 reads CASRGTGGFTEAFF. The CDR3, as DNA: TGTGCCAGCAGGGGGACAGGGGGCTTCACTGAAGCTTTCTTT. The whole variable domain, remainder taken from reference TRBV2 and TRBJ1-1, is EPEVTQTPSHQVTQMGQEVILRCVPISNHLYFYWYRQILGQKVEFLVSFYNNEISEKSEIFDDQFSVERPDGSNFTLKIRSTKLEDSAMYFCASRGTGGFTEAFFGQGTRLTVV.

The V call is TRBV6-7, the J call TRBJ2-1; D possibly uses TRBD1 or TRBD2 (6 bases each). TRBV6-7 is given ORF status, its function remaining uncertain. The V and J ends lost 5 bases and 10 bases respectively, with 12 bases between them. This CDR3 comprises 12 residues. The CDR3, as DNA: TGTGCCAGCAGTGATCCGGGGGCGGAGCAGTTCTTC. Its translation is CASSDPGAEQFF.

The chain joins TRBV12-3 or TRBV12-4 to TRBJ1-2, with TRBD1 matching over 10 bases. J was trimmed by 0 bases and V by 5 bases; bases with no gene match: 12. The CDR3 is 18 residues long. The CDR3 DNA follows: TGTGCCAGCAGTCGAAAACTCGGGACAGGGGTTGCTAACTATGGCTACACCTTC. This codes for CASSRKLGTGVANYGYTF.

V usage is TRBV6-8 and J usage is TRBJ2-1; D is perhaps TRBD1 (6 bases). V shed 5 bases and J shed 9 bases, with 20 bases lying between them. This CDR3 comprises 15 residues. Per the germline V gene, CDR1 is MNHGY and CDR2 is SAAAGT. CDR3 protein: CASSKVAGEICEQFF. In DNA, the CDR3 is TGTGCCAGCAGTAAGGTTGCAGGGGAAATTTGTGAGCAGTTCTTC.

J is TRBJ2-1 and V is TRBV4-3, with 8 bases aligning to TRBD2. There are 19 residues in the CDR3. The J segment lost 8 bases and the V segment lost 0 bases, leaving 18 bases of the junction unmatched. Germline CDR1 LGHNA, CDR2 YSLEER. CDR3 DNA: TGCGCCAGCAGCCAAGAGGAGGAACGTGGCGGGGGGATTTTGGATGAGCAGTTCTTC. It encodes CASSQEEERGGGILDEQFF.

V is TRBV9 and J is TRBJ2-5, with 13 nucleotides matching TRBD2. TRBJ2-7 explains the end of the DNA better; the J call may be wrong. CDR3 size: 15 residues. Germline V gene lookup returns CDR1 SGDLS and CDR2 YYNGEE. As DNA, the CDR3 is TGTGCCAGCAGCACCGGGACTAGCGGGATCTACGAGCAGTACTTC. Translated: CASSTGTSGIYEQYF.

This clonotype has more than one count but fewer than ten. This chain uses TRBV15 with TRBJ2-5; TRBD1 agrees at 9 bases. CDR3 size: 17 residues. V gave up 5 bases and J gave up 4 bases; unmatched junction bases: 14. Germline V gene sequence: CDR1 LNHNV, CDR2 YYDKDF (reference sequence). The CDR3 spells CATSGLPRTGVAETQYF. As DNA, the CDR3 is TGTGCCACCAGCGGACTTCCGAGGACAGGGGTGGCAGAGACCCAGTACTTC.

The chain is built from TRBV29-1 and TRBJ1-1, with 12 nucleotides matching TRBD1. J was trimmed by 8 bases and V by 6 bases; bases with no gene match: 7. CDR3 length: 13 residues. The germline CDR1 and CDR2 sequences are SQVTM and ANQGSEA. The CDR3 reads CSVTGTGGGEAFF. The CDR3 DNA reads as TGCAGCGTGACCGGGACAGGGGGCGGAGAAGCTTTCTTT.

This clonotype was observed a single time. The gene calls are TRBV4-3 and TRBJ2-2, with D possibly TRBD1 on 6 matching bases. Trimming removed 4 bases at V and 0 bases at J, with 12 bases between. Looked up from germline, CDR1 is LGHNA and CDR2 is YSLEER. This CDR3 has 16 residues. For the CDR3, the DNA is TGCGCCAGCAGCCCTCTGGGGGCCTCGAACACCGGGGAGCTGTTTTTT. Translated, it gives CASSPLGASNTGELFF.

The rearrangement uses TRBV6-2 or TRBV6-3 and TRBJ2-5, with 9 bases lining up with TRBD2. V shed 2 bases, J shed 1 base, and the junction held 8 bases outside the gene matches. The CDR3 runs 17 residues. Germline V gives CDR1 MNHEY, CDR2 SVGEGT. The CDR3 sequence is CASSYQGLAGIQETQYF. Here the CDR3 DNA reads TGTGCCAGCAGTTACCAGGGCCTAGCGGGGATCCAAGAGACCCAGTACTTC.

V usage is TRBV6-2 or TRBV6-3 and J usage is TRBJ2-1; a weak D match, TRBD2 (5 bases). CDR1 is MNHEY and CDR2 is SVGEGT in the germline V gene. Trimming took 10 bases from V and 0 from J, leaving 10 bases between them. The CDR3 contains 13 residues. CDR3 in DNA: TGTGCCACCAGCGGAAACTCCTACAATGAGCAGTTCTTC. Its protein is CATSGNSYNEQFF.

At least ten counts were recorded for this clonotype. V and J are TRBV27 and TRBJ2-3; D remains ambiguous. Germline lookup yields CDR1 MNHEY and CDR2 SMNVEV (reference sequence). The V and J ends lost 6 bases and 4 bases respectively, with 8 bases between them. This CDR3 is 12 amino acids long. The CDR3: CASRGMADTQYF. The CDR3 DNA reads as TGTGCCAGCAGAGGGATGGCAGATACGCAGTATTTT.

The DNA of the CDR3 is TGTGCCAGCAGCTTAAACGGGAACCAAGAGACCCAGTACTTC. The encoded protein is CASSLNGNQETQYF. V is TRBV7-3 and J is TRBJ2-5, with D possibly TRBD2 on 5 matching bases. Germline CDR1 and CDR2: SGHTA and FQGTGA. Trimming stripped 1 base from V and 0 bases from J, with 6 bases between. The CDR3 loop spans 14 amino acids.

This clonotype was seen only a few times. The J gene is TRBJ2-7, the V gene TRBV6-1; TRBD2 matches at 9 bases. CDR3 size: 14 residues. Looked up from germline, CDR1 is MNHNS and CDR2 is SASEGT. The trim removed 7 bases at V and 2 bases at J, leaving 6 bases unmatched. CDR3 in amino acids: CASNLAGSTYEQYF. The DNA of the CDR3 is TGTGCCAGCAACCTAGCGGGATCTACCTACGAGCAGTACTTC.

In its sample, this clonotype was seen a few times. The CDR3 coding sequence is TGCGCCAGCAGCCCTAGGCCTCGCACAGATACGCAGTATTTT. This translates into CASSPRPRTDTQYF. The V gene is TRBV5-1, the J gene TRBJ2-3; no clear D. CDR1 is SGHRS and CDR2 is YFSETQ in the germline V gene. V was clipped by 4 bases and J by 1 base, with 10 bases between them. CDR3 size: 14 residues.

The chain recombines TRBV12-3 or TRBV12-4 with TRBJ2-4, with 7 bases matching TRBD1. The J call may be wrong; the DNA end is better matched by TRBJ2-7. The CDR3 consists of 15 residues. The CDR3 loop is CASSLRGSGGYEQYF. The CDR3 coding sequence is TGTGCCAGCAGTTTAAGGGGGTCAGGGGGCTACGAGCAGTACTTC.